This T cell receptor (beta chain) originates from a study of a mutant IDH1 vaccine in newly diagnosed glioma. About the study: The earlier regimen, radiotherapy, temozolomide, or both, was most often both.

Time point described: baseline, week 1 (first vaccination visit). Stated treatment: pre-vaccination baseline after standard-of-care therapy. CDR1 is ENHRY and CDR2 is SYGVKD in the germline V gene. The CDR3 runs to 14 residues. V shed 3 bases and J shed 6 bases, with 14 bases lying between them. Sequencing was performed with immunoSEQ multiplex PCR; in TCRdb, only in-frame clones are kept and a portion is missing. The data show roughly 25,000 clones, with roughly 90% seen just once and under 9.5% held by the top ten. The material was PBMCs, obtained from a glioma patient treated with radiotherapy, temozolomide or both. The clonotype comes from a man aged 30 to 45 with glioma. The genes are TRBV10-3 and TRBJ1-1; D is possibly TRBD1 (6 bases). The CDR3 loop reads CAISDLRGEAEAFF. CDR3 sequence (DNA): TGTGCCATCAGTGACCTCAGGGGTGAGGCTGAAGCTTTCTTT.